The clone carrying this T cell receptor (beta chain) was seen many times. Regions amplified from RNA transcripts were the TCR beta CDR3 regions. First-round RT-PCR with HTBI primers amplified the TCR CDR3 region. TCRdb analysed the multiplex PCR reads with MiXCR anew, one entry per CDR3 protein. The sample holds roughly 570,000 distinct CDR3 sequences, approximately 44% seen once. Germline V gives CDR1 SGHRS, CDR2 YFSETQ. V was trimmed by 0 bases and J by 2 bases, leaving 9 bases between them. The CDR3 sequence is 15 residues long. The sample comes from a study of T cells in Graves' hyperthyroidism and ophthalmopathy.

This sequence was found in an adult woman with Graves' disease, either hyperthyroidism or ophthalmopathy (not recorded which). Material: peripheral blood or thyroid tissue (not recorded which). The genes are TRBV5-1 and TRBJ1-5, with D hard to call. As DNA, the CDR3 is TGCGCCAGCAGCTTGGGGCAGGATGGCAATCAGCCCCAGCATTTT. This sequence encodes CASSLGQDGNQPQHF.